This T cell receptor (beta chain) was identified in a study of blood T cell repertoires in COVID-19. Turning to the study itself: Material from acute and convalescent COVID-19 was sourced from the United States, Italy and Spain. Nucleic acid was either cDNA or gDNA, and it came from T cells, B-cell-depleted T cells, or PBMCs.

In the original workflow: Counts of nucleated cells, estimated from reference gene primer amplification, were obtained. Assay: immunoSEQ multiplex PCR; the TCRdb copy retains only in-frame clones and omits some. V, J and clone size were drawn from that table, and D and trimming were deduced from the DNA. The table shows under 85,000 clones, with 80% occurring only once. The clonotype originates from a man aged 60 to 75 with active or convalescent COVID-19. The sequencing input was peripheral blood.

Written as DNA, the CDR3 is TGTGCCAGCAGCCGTACAGGGGGCGCAGACTATGGCTACACCTTC. This translates into CASSRTGGADYGYTF. This rearrangement joins TRBV5-5 to TRBJ1-2; TRBD1 matches at 9 bases. J gave up 3 bases and V 4 bases, and 7 bases lay outside the gene matches. CDR3 length: 15 residues. Germline CDR1 is SGHKS and CDR2 is YYEKEE (reference sequence).